The entry that follows covers one TCR beta chain sequence. Its specific antigen is unknown. No base-level quality is on record; no much larger clone is a single base apart. The entry originates in a study of liver allograft versus peripheral blood T cells (TCRdb year 2020). For context, the study as a whole: The study compared the T cell receptor repertoires present in transplanted livers with the repertoires present in the peripheral blood of liver transplant recipients.

TCRdb shows the sequencer as Illumina MiSeq. TCRdb reprocessed the public reads (quality trimming at Q25 with fastp, clone calling with MiXCR) and kept in-frame beta chains. Duplicate CDR3 protein sequences are folded into a single record with the most common DNA and genes. This sample has 5,500 to 7,000 distinct CDR3 sequences in its table, and approximately 15% of those were observed once. The ten biggest clones cover 49% of the sample. Study-wide conclusions, independent of this receptor: T cell receptor repertoires inside liver allografts were reported to be different from the repertoires detected in peripheral blood.

This TCR was recovered from a human patient who had a liver transplant. After transplantation, some T cells may belong to the graft donor instead of the recipient.

The CDR3 reads as follows: CSVDGGPTEAFF. The sequenced DNA: TGCAGCGTTGATGGGGGGCCCACTGAAGCTTTCTTT. The chain links TRBV29-1 with TRBJ1-1; TRBD1 could be the D gene, as 6 bases match. There are 12 amino acids in the CDR3, from cysteine to phenylalanine inclusive. Just CDR3 DNA is preserved here, 36 bases in frame from base 1. CDR1 SQVTM and CDR2 ANQGSEA are derived from the germline V gene. Deletion took 3 bases off V and 4 bases off J, with a span of 9 bases between the germline ends.